This T cell receptor (beta chain) is from a study of OX40 agonist ivuxolimab in advanced cancers. This clone was detected a few times. The length of the CDR3 is 16 residues. Germline V gene lookup returns CDR1 SGHVS and CDR2 FQNEAQ. V was clipped by 3 bases and J by 7 bases, with 18 bases between them. Some clones are missing from TCRdb's copy, which holds only in-frame ones; the method was immunoSEQ multiplex PCR. In the table there are roughly 70,000 clones, 86% of which are singletons. The V gene is TRBV7-8, the J gene TRBJ1-4; D possibly corresponds to TRBD1 (5 bases). The TCR comes from an adult with an advanced solid tumor such as melanoma, head and neck, liver or kidney cancer. This specimen consisted of CD4+ or CD8+ T cells sorted from blood, obtained in a trial of the OX40 agonist ivuxolimab. The CDR3 region is CASSLRDRGGGEKLFF. CDR3 nucleotide sequence: TGTGCCAGCAGCTTGAGGGATCGGGGCGGGGGTGAAAAACTGTTTTTT.